The 24 T cell receptor beta chains in this list originate from one sample, sequenced in a study of T cell repertoires in cytomegalovirus infection. One entry per CDR3 protein results from TCRdb running MiXCR on the reads. The sample records about 500,000 distinct CDR3 sequences, 30% to 40% being singletons. These TCRs are of unknown antigen specificity. This specimen was cultured PBMCs, taken from culture after CMV antigen stimulation. The receptor set was obtained from a human donor in good health (CMV status not recorded). Some clones in this sample may be carry-over from other donors' samples.

This clonotype has just a few counts. This chain uses TRBV7-3 with TRBJ2-1, with D perhaps matching TRBD1 or TRBD2 (5 bases each). The CDR3 length is 20 residues. Germline CDR1 reads SGHTA; CDR2 reads FQGTGA. With 5 bases removed from V and 2 bases from J, the gap between germline ends came to 28 bases. Here the CDR3 DNA reads TGTGCCAGCAGCCACCCAATTAAAACCCCGGGACCAACCGCCTACAATGAGCAGTTCTTC. Translation gives CASSHPIKTPGPTAYNEQFF.

This clonotype was observed a few times. The chain is built from TRBV7-8 and TRBJ2-3, with no clear D. The CDR3 has 15 amino acids. Trimming took off 0 bases at V and 6 bases at J, with 13 bases between the two ends. The V gene's germline CDR1 is SGHVS and CDR2 FQNEAQ. The DNA for the CDR3 is TGTGCCAGCAGCTTAGCACGGACCTCCCACGATACGCAGTATTTT. Amino acid sequence: CASSLARTSHDTQYF.

This clonotype was seen a handful of times. The J gene is TRBJ2-1, the V gene TRBV28; D unclear. V was clipped by 4 bases and J by 1 base, with 8 bases between them. CDR1 and CDR2 (germline): MDHEN, SYDVKM. The CDR3 contains 14 residues. The CDR3 reads CASSSGPSYNEQFF. In DNA form, the CDR3 reads TGTGCCAGCAGTTCCGGACCTTCCTACAATGAGCAGTTCTTC. The full variable domain, with the rest looked up from reference TRBV28 and TRBJ2-1, is DVKVTQSSRYLVKRTGEKVFLECVQDMDHENMFWYRQDPGLGLRLIYFSYDVKMKEKGDIPEGYSVSREKKERFSLILESASTNQTSMYLCASSSGPSYNEQFFGPGTRLTVL.

The chain couples TRBV18 to TRBJ2-3, with no clear D. V shed 2 bases and J shed 12 bases, with 15 bases lying between them. Germline V CDR1 and CDR2: KGHSH, LQKENI. The CDR3 is 13 amino acids. The CDR3 here is CASSPSRDVRQYF. CDR3 nucleotide sequence: TGTGCCAGCTCACCAAGTAGGGATGTCCGTCAGTATTTT.

This clonotype appeared many times. This sequence joins TRBV7-6 and TRBJ2-5; D remains ambiguous. The CDR3 sequence is 15 residues long. V dropped 1 base and J dropped 5 bases, with 14 bases sitting between them. Germline V gene lookup returns CDR1 SGHVS and CDR2 FNYEAQ. The CDR3 nucleotides read TGTGCCAGCAGCTTAGGGTCCGGCCTAGGGGAGACCCAGTACTTC. This encodes CASSLGSGLGETQYF.

This clonotype appeared a single time. This CDR3 reads CASSRAEKETQYF. CDR3 DNA: TGTGCCAGTAGTAGGGCGGAAAAAGAGACCCAGTACTTC. The V and J genes are TRBV19 and TRBJ2-5; D remains ambiguous. Trimming took off 4 bases at V and 3 bases at J, with 9 bases between the two ends. The CDR3 consists of 13 residues. CDR1 is LNHDA, CDR2 SQIVND, per germline (reference sequence).

This clonotype turned up a few times. The chain carries TRBV6-2 or TRBV6-3 and TRBJ2-1; 12 bases are a match to TRBD1. Germline V gene lookup returns CDR1 MNHEY and CDR2 SVGEGT. The CDR3 is made up of 18 amino acids. J lost 5 bases, V lost 4 bases, and 12 bases had no gene match. For the CDR3, the DNA is TGTGCCAGCAGTTCAACGACAAACCGGGACAGGGGGCACAATGAGCAGTTCTTC. Protein: CASSSTTNRDRGHNEQFF.

This clonotype was counted ten times or more. The chain employs TRBV7-2 and TRBJ2-5, with D perhaps being TRBD1 or TRBD2 (6 bases each). Germline-derived CDR1 and CDR2 are SGHTA and FQGNSA. The CDR3 loop spans 13 amino acids. Between the trimmed V and J ends, which lost 11 bases and 9 bases, there was a span of 22 bases. CDR3 in amino acids: CARKGGPKRPQYF. The CDR3 nucleotides read TGTGCCCGCAAGGGGGGACCCAAGAGACCCCAGTACTTC.

V is TRBV25-1 and J is TRBJ2-5; D tentatively fits TRBD1 or TRBD2 (5 bases each). V was shortened by 2 bases and J by 4 bases, with 11 bases between the two germline ends. This CDR3 is 14 amino acids long. In germline, CDR1 is MGHDK, CDR2 SYGVNS. The CDR3 is CASSETGPTETQYF. For the CDR3, the DNA is TGTGCCAGCAGTGAAACGGGGCCAACAGAGACCCAGTACTTC.

Only a few counts were recorded for this clonotype. The rearrangement joins TRBV7-9 to TRBJ2-1; 8 bases fit TRBD2. V lost 1 base and J lost 7; bases outside the gene matches: 9. Germline-derived CDR1 and CDR2 are SEHNR and FQNEAQ (reference sequence). The CDR3 has 16 residues. The CDR3 sequence: CASSLVAGRGENEQFF. The CDR3 DNA sequence: TGTGCCAGCAGCTTAGTAGCGGGACGGGGAGAGAATGAGCAGTTCTTC.

The J gene is TRBJ1-1, the V gene TRBV6-5; 10 nucleotides agree with TRBD1. The CDR3 has 16 residues. CDR1 is MNHEY and CDR2 is SVGAGI in the germline V gene. The junction had 9 bases not matched to a gene; V was cut back by 6 bases and J by 2 bases. CDR3 loop: CASRLTGGRFNTEAFF. DNA for the CDR3: TGTGCCAGCAGGCTGACAGGGGGCAGATTTAACACTGAAGCTTTCTTT.

This clonotype was recorded a few times. For the CDR3, the DNA is TGTGCCAGCAGCCAGGGGGGGGGAAACACCATATATTTT. Its translation is CASSQGGGNTIYF. This chain links TRBV7-3 with TRBJ1-3; TRBD1 matches 7 bases. Germline lookup yields CDR1 SGHTA and CDR2 FQGTGA. Trimming took 5 bases from V and 4 from J; bases not matched to a gene: 2. This CDR3 comprises 13 residues.

This chain uses TRBV9 with TRBJ2-3; 9 bases are a match to TRBD1. V was pared by 0 bases and J by 6 bases, with 8 bases of the junction left unmatched. This CDR3 has 16 amino acids. Germline V gene data show CDR1 as SGDLS and CDR2 as YYNGEE. The chain's CDR3 is CASSVGDREGSDTQYF. The CDR3 nucleotides are TGTGCCAGCAGCGTAGGGGACAGGGAAGGATCCGATACGCAGTATTTT.

The V and J genes are TRBV10-3 and TRBJ2-3; D gene uncertain. The V end was cut by 8 bases, the J end by 0 bases, with 9 bases between. CDR1 and CDR2 (germline): ENHRY, SYGVKD. CDR3 length: 13 amino acids. The CDR3 reads CAIRKGSTDTQYF. The CDR3, as DNA: TGTGCCATCCGTAAAGGGAGCACAGATACGCAGTATTTT.

The rearrangement links TRBV6-6 to TRBJ2-3, with 7 bases aligning to TRBD2. This CDR3 has 15 amino acids. V gave up 6 bases and J gave up 3 bases; unmatched junction bases: 9. Germline CDR1 MNHNY, CDR2 SVGAGI (reference sequence). CDR3 amino acids: CASRVGRAGTDTQYF. The CDR3 DNA reads TGTGCCAGCAGAGTGGGGAGGGCCGGGACAGATACGCAGTATTTT.

The chain uses TRBV20-1 and TRBJ2-5, with TRBD1 matching over 9 bases. The CDR3 runs 13 residues. Trimming took 5 bases from V and 5 from J; bases not matched to a gene: 6. Germline V gives CDR1 DFQATT, CDR2 SNEGSKA (reference sequence). The CDR3 region is CSAHKQGAETQYF. The CDR3 coding sequence is TGCAGTGCTCATAAACAGGGGGCTGAGACCCAGTACTTC.

The chain is built from TRBV4-3 and TRBJ1-6; possibly TRBD1 for D (5 bases). V lost 3 bases and J lost 4, with 10 bases in between. The CDR3 is 15 residues long. Looked up from germline, CDR1 is LGHNA and CDR2 is YSLEER. The CDR3: CASSQGVVYNSPLHF. As DNA, the CDR3 is TGCGCCAGCAGCCAGGGGGTTGTTTATAATTCACCCCTCCACTTT.

This sequence joins TRBV5-1 and TRBJ2-6, with 7 nucleotides matching TRBD1. This CDR3 contains 16 residues. J gave up 2 bases and V 4 bases, and 6 bases lay outside the gene matches. Looked up from germline, CDR1 is SGHRS and CDR2 is YFSETQ. CDR3: CASSIRTGTGANVLTF. CDR3 coding DNA: TGCGCCAGCAGCATCAGGACAGGAACTGGGGCCAACGTCCTGACTTTC.

The chain links TRBV28 to TRBJ1-1; TRBD1 matches 8 bases. V lost 5 bases, J lost 6 bases, and 8 bases stayed unmatched. Looked up from germline, CDR1 is MDHEN and CDR2 is SYDVKM. The CDR3 runs 14 residues. CDR3 residues: CASSGGQAYSEAFF. For the CDR3, the DNA is TGTGCCAGCAGTGGGGGACAGGCCTATTCTGAAGCTTTCTTT. Together with reference TRBV28 and TRBJ1-1, the CDR3 gives the full variable domain: DVKVTQSSRYLVKRTGEKVFLECVQDMDHENMFWYRQDPGLGLRLIYFSYDVKMKEKGDIPEGYSVSREKKERFSLILESASTNQTSMYLCASSGGQAYSEAFFGQGTRLTVV.

This chain uses TRBV10-3 with TRBJ2-7; TRBD2 matches 15 bases. This CDR3 contains 16 residues. V was clipped by 3 bases and J by 5 bases; unmatched bases: 5. Germline V CDR1 and CDR2: ENHRY, SYGVKD. CDR3 DNA: TGTGCCATCAGTGATATGGGACTAGCGGGAGGTCACGAGCAGTACGTC. Protein sequence: CAISDMGLAGGHEQYV.

Many counts were recorded for this clonotype. This chain links TRBV25-1 with TRBJ2-7, with D uncertain. The CDR3 runs 11 residues. V was trimmed by 5 bases and J by 5 bases, leaving 7 bases between them. Germline values: CDR1 MGHDK, CDR2 SYGVNS. CDR3 protein: CASSYGDEQYF. CDR3 sequence (DNA): TGTGCCAGCAGTTATGGGGACGAGCAGTACTTC.

The J gene is TRBJ2-7, the V gene TRBV19, with D uncertain. The V end lost 4 bases, the J end lost 0 bases, and 7 bases lay between the germline ends. The germline gives CDR1 LNHDA, CDR2 SQIVND (reference sequence). The CDR3 is 13 amino acids. The CDR3 is CASSRAASYEQYF. The CDR3 bases are TGTGCCAGTAGTAGGGCAGCCTCCTACGAGCAGTACTTC.

This clonotype was counted a few times. This chain connects TRBV11-2 to TRBJ2-1, with unresolved D. The CDR3 has 12 amino acids. Germline CDR1 and CDR2: SGHAT and FQNNGV. Between the trimmed V and J ends, which lost 0 bases and 9 bases, there was a span of 6 bases. This chain's CDR3 is CASSLDGTEQFF. DNA of the CDR3: TGTGCCAGCAGCTTAGATGGAACTGAGCAGTTCTTC. Looking up the rest from reference TRBV11-2 and TRBJ2-1 gives the full variable domain: EAGVAQSPRYKIIEKRQSVAFWCNPISGHATLYWYQQILGQGPKLLIQFQNNGVVDDSQLPKDRFSAERLKGVDSTLKIQPAKLEDSAVYLCASSLDGTEQFFGPGTRLTVL.

Here the CDR3 reads CASSTTGGDEKLFF. CDR3 bases: TGTGCCAGTAGTACCACAGGGGGGGATGAAAAACTGTTTTTT. J is TRBJ1-4 and V is TRBV19; 8 nucleotides agree with TRBD1. Germline CDR1 reads LNHDA; CDR2 reads SQIVND (reference sequence). The CDR3 consists of 14 residues. V trimming: 4 bases; J trimming: 6 bases; junction bases outside the gene matches: 4.